This T cell receptor (beta chain) comes out of a study of OX40 agonist ivuxolimab in advanced cancers. Study-wide results and caveats: Relative to CD4+ cells, CD8+ T cells on average had more expanded clones.

The data were produced by immunoSEQ multiplex PCR, yet TCRdb's version contains in-frame clones alone and is incomplete. Of about 78,000 clones listed, 80% to 90% are singletons. With 1 base removed from V and 6 bases from J, the gap between germline ends came to 13 bases. The germline gives CDR1 KGHSH, CDR2 LQKENI. CDR3 length: 15 amino acids. A note on this clone: Its antigen remains unidentified.

Patients who had autoimmune disease history or got systemic immunosuppression were left out. Blood specimens came from baseline, cycle 4 day 1, and cycle 7 day 1. This TCR came from an adult with an advanced solid tumor such as melanoma, head and neck, liver or kidney cancer. The sample in question was CD4+ or CD8+ T cells sorted from blood, obtained in a trial of the OX40 agonist ivuxolimab. This chain joins TRBV18 and TRBJ1-5; D may be TRBD1 (5 bases). The CDR3 sequence: CASSPQSGDSQPQHF. In DNA form, the CDR3 reads TGTGCCAGCTCACCACAGTCGGGGGATAGTCAGCCCCAGCATTTT.